The clone carrying this TCR beta chain was counted ten times or more. A single record per CDR3 protein comes from TCRdb applying MiXCR to the 5' RACE reads. Of just under 45,000 distinct CDR3 sequences listed, approximately 11% are singletons. The data are from a study of early T cells in non-severe SARS-CoV-2 infection. Study-level information: Sequencing of unsorted whole blood was done on bulk RNA, leaving chains unpaired.

This CDR3 comprises 13 residues. The V gene lost 0 bases and the J gene lost 5 bases, with 7 bases spanning the gap. Looked up from germline, CDR1 is SGHRS and CDR2 is YFSETQ. The chain has TRBV5-1 and TRBJ2-3; possible D gene TRBD2, 5 bases. The specimen sequenced was whole blood. The TCR was taken from an adult who was a healthcare worker with PCR-confirmed SARS-CoV-2 infection or an uninfected control (not recorded which). For the CDR3, the DNA is TGCGCCAGCAGCTTGGAAGGGAGAGATACGCAGTATTTT. Encoded protein: CASSLEGRDTQYF.